The 15 T cell receptor beta chains below come from one sample, sequenced in a study of blood T cell repertoires in COVID-19. Profiling relied on immunoSEQ multiplex PCR, and the TCRdb table lists in-frame clones only, not all of them. The data show 200,000 to 250,000 clones, with roughly 80% seen just once and around 6.8% held by the top ten. The sample comprised peripheral blood. The receptor source for this set is a woman aged 45-60 years with acute or convalescent COVID-19.

J is TRBJ1-4 and V is TRBV4-1; 8 bases are shared with TRBD1. Per germline, CDR1 MGHRA and CDR2 YSYEKL. This CDR3 is 17 amino acids long. With V trimmed by 0 bases and J by 3 bases, 6 bases remained unmatched. This CDR3 reads CASSQDRETGANEKLFF. CDR3 coding DNA: TGCGCCAGCAGCCAAGACCGTGAGACAGGGGCTAATGAAAAACTGTTTTTT.

The CDR3 DNA reads TGTGCCAGCAGTGATCCGTATAGCAATCAGCCCCAGCATTTT. It codes for CASSDPYSNQPQHF. The chain joins TRBV6-1 to TRBJ1-5, with D unresolved. V was clipped by 3 bases and J by 0 bases, with 6 bases between them. The CDR3 spans 14 residues. CDR1 is MNHNS and CDR2 is SASEGT in the germline V gene.

The chain couples TRBV7-2 to TRBJ2-1; 8 bases map to TRBD1. The CDR3 extends over 15 amino acids. V gave up 1 base and J gave up 6 bases; unmatched junction bases: 5. Germline V gene data show CDR1 as SGHTA and CDR2 as FQGNSA. CDR3: CASSLGQGAGNEQFF. The CDR3 DNA follows: TGTGCCAGCAGCTTAGGGCAGGGGGCGGGCAATGAGCAGTTCTTC. Using reference TRBV7-2 and TRBJ2-1 for the parts outside the CDR3, the full variable domain is GAGVSQSPSNKVTEKGKDVELRCDPISGHTALYWYRQSLGQGLEFLIYFQGNSAPDKSGLPSDRFSAERTGGSVSTLTIQRTQQEDSAVYLCASSLGQGAGNEQFFGPGTRLTVL.

The chain recombines TRBV14 with TRBJ2-1, with D perhaps TRBD1 (6 bases). Trimming took 4 bases from V and 12 from J, leaving 13 bases between them. The germline V gene encodes CDR1 SGHDN and CDR2 FVKESK. The CDR3 spans 12 residues. The CDR3 reads CASSLPGQRQFF. Here the CDR3 DNA reads TGTGCCAGCAGCCTCCCTGGACAGCGGCAGTTCTTC. The full variable domain, rest sourced from reference TRBV14 and TRBJ2-1, is EAGVTQFPSHSVIEKGQTVTLRCDPISGHDNLYWYRRVMGKEIKFLLHFVKESKQDESGMPNNRFLAERTGGTYSTLKVQPAELEDSGVYFCASSLPGQRQFFGPGTRLTVL.

This chain joins TRBV27 and TRBJ2-6; TRBD1 agrees at 10 bases. With V trimmed by 6 bases and J by 2 bases, 16 bases remained unmatched. This CDR3 comprises 20 residues. The germline CDR1 and CDR2 sequences are MNHEY and SMNVEV (reference sequence). Written as DNA, the CDR3 is TGTGCCAGCAGAGAGACAGGGGGCGGAAAAATAATAGCTGGGGCCAACGTCCTGACTTTC. It encodes CASRETGGGKIIAGANVLTF.

This clone has only one observation. This chain uses TRBV9 with TRBJ2-5; TRBD1 matches 12 bases. J lost 5 bases, V lost 6 bases, and 8 bases had no gene match. Germline CDR1 reads SGDLS; CDR2 reads YYNGEE. The CDR3 contains 15 residues. CDR3: CASTPGQGAGETQYF. The CDR3 nucleotides read TGTGCCAGCACCCCGGGACAGGGGGCAGGGGAGACCCAGTACTTC.

The chain joins TRBV28 to TRBJ2-7, with 10 positions matching TRBD1. CDR3 length: 15 amino acids. The trim removed 6 bases at V and 3 bases at J, leaving 8 bases unmatched. Germline V gene lookup returns CDR1 MDHEN and CDR2 SYDVKM. DNA of the CDR3: TGTGCCAGCAGCGCAGCCGGGACAGGGGTCTACGAGCAGTACTTC. It translates to CASSAAGTGVYEQYF.

The chain uses TRBV2 and TRBJ2-1; D is unclear. The CDR3 covers 13 residues. V lost 4 bases and J lost 8, with 12 bases in between. The germline V gene has CDR1 SNHLY and CDR2 FYNNEI. Written as DNA, the CDR3 is TGTGCCAGCAGTGTGACAACCTTGGATGAGCAGTTCTTC. Encoded protein: CASSVTTLDEQFF.

This chain uses TRBV19 with TRBJ2-7; TRBD2 matches 7 bases. V lost 3 bases to trimming and J lost 3 bases; unmatched junction nucleotides: 11. The CDR3 contains 16 residues. Germline CDR1 reads LNHDA; CDR2 reads SQIVND (reference sequence). CDR3 coding DNA: TGTGCCAGTAGTATTGGCCGGACTAGACCACACTACGAGCAGTACTTC. Its translation is CASSIGRTRPHYEQYF.

The chain employs TRBV28 and TRBJ1-5; D is ambiguous. V was cut by 6 bases and J by 4 bases, with 7 bases left in between. Germline V lookup: CDR1 MDHEN, CDR2 SYDVKM. This CDR3 is built from 12 residues. Here the CDR3 reads CASRISNQPQHF. In nucleotides, the CDR3 is TGTGCCAGCAGGATCAGTAATCAGCCCCAGCATTTT.

The chain combines TRBV7-2 with TRBJ1-4; TRBD1 aligns across 9 bases. Germline V CDR1 and CDR2: SGHTA, FQGNSA. The CDR3 covers 16 residues. J lost 2 bases, V lost 1 base, and 2 bases had no gene match. The CDR3 is CASSLDRGRTNEKLFF. In DNA form, the CDR3 reads TGTGCCAGCAGCTTAGACAGGGGGCGCACTAATGAAAAACTGTTTTTT.

The J gene is TRBJ2-7, the V gene TRBV13; D gene unclear. Trimming stripped 5 bases from V and 3 bases from J, with 8 bases between. The CDR3 is made up of 12 amino acids. Germline lookup yields CDR1 PRHDT and CDR2 FYEKMQ (reference sequence). The CDR3 here is CASSPLGYEQYF. The CDR3 DNA reads as TGTGCCAGCAGCCCCCTCGGCTACGAGCAGTACTTC.

This chain connects TRBV6-5 to TRBJ2-7; 10 nucleotides agree with TRBD1. The CDR3 totals 14 residues. Losses at the gene ends were 8 bases for V and 3 bases for J; bases not matched to a gene: 7. Germline lookup yields CDR1 MNHEY and CDR2 SVGAGI. CDR3 region: CASVRTGGIYEQYF. CDR3 nucleotide sequence: TGTGCCAGCGTCCGGACAGGGGGAATCTACGAGCAGTACTTC.

The chain employs TRBV6-5 and TRBJ1-6; 8 bases line up with TRBD1. The V and J ends lost 6 bases and 10 bases, in that order; junction bases with no gene match: 8. The CDR3 consists of 14 residues. Germline-derived CDR1 and CDR2 are MNHEY and SVGAGI. The CDR3 DNA follows: TGTGCCAGCAGCACGGACAGGGCACGGTCACCCCTCCACTTT. Its translation: CASSTDRARSPLHF.

CDR3 residues: CASSRQGTNEKLFF. The CDR3 coding sequence is TGTGCCAGCAGCCGACAGGGAACTAATGAAAAACTGTTTTTT. This chain uses TRBV28 with TRBJ1-4; 7 bases align to TRBD1. After removal of 6 bases from V and 1 base from J, the junction contained 2 bases not matched to a gene. Germline-derived CDR1 and CDR2 are MDHEN and SYDVKM. The CDR3 contains 14 residues. Complete variable domain (other parts from reference TRBV28 and TRBJ1-4): DVKVTQSSRYLVKRTGEKVFLECVQDMDHENMFWYRQDPGLGLRLIYFSYDVKMKEKGDIPEGYSVSREKKERFSLILESASTNQTSMYLCASSRQGTNEKLFFGSGTQLSVL.